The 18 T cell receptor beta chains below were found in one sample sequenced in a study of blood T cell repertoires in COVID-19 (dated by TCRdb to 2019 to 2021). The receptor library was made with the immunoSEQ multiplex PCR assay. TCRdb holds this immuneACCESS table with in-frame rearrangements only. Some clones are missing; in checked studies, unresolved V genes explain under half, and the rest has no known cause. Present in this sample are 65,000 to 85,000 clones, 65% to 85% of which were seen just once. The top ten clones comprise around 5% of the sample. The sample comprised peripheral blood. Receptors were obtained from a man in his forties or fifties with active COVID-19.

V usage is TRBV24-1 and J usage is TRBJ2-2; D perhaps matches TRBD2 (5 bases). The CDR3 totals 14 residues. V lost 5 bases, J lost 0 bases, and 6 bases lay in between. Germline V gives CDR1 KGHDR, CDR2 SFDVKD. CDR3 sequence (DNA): TGTGCCACCAGTGCGGGGACGAACACCGGGGAGCTGTTTTTT. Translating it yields CATSAGTNTGELFF.

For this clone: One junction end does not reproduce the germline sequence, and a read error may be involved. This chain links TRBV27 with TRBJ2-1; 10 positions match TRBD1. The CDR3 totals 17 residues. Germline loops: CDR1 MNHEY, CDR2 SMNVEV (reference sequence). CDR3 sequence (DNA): TGTGCCAGCAGTTTAGACCCCGGGACAGGGGTCTACAGTGAGCAGTTCTTC. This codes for CASSLDPGTGVYSEQFF.

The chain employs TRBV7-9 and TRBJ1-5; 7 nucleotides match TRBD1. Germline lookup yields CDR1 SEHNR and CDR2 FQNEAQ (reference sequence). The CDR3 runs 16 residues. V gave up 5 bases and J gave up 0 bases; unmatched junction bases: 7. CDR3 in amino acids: CASSTPGQNSNQPQHF. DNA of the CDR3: TGTGCCAGCAGCACCCCGGGACAGAATAGCAATCAGCCCCAGCATTTT.

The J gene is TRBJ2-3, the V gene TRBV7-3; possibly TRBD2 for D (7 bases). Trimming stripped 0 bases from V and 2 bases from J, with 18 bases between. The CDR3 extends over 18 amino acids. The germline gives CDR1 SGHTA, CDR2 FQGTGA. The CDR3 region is CASSLTGGGGGNTDTQYF. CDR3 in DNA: TGTGCCAGCAGCTTAACAGGCGGGGGCGGAGGGAACACAGATACGCAGTATTTT.

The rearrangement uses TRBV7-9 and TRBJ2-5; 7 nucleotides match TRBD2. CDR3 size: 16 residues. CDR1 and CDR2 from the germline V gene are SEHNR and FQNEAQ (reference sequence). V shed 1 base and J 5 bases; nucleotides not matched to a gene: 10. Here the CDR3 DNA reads TGTGCCAGCAGCTTAGGGGACCGGGACTATGAGGAGACCCAGTACTTC. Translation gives CASSLGDRDYEETQYF.

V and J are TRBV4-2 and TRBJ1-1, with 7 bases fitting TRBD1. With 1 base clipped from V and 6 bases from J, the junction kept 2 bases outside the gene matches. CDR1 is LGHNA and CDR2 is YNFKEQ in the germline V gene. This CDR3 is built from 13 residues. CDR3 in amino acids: CASSQGDSPEAFF. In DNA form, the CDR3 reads TGTGCCAGCAGCCAAGGGGACAGTCCTGAAGCTTTCTTT.

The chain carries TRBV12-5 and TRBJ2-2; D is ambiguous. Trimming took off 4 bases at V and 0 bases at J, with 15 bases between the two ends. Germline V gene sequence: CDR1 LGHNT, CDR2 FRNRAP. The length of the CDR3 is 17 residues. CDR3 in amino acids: CASGSPYGYSNTGELFF. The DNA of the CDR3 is TGTGCTAGTGGTTCCCCGTACGGGTACTCGAACACCGGGGAGCTGTTTTTT.

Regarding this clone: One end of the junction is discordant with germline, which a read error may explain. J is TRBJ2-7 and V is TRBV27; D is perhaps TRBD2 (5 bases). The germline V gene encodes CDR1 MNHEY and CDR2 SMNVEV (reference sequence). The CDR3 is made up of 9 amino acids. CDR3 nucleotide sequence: TGTGCCAGCAGTCTAATAGCGAACTTC. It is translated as CASSLIANF.

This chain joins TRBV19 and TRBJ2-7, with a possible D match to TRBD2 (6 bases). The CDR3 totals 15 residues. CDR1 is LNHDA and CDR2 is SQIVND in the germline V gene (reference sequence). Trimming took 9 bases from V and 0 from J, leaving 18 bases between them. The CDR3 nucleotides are TGTGCCAGCGCCGTCTCTAGCGAATACTCCTACGAGCAGTACTTC. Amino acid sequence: CASAVSSEYSYEQYF.

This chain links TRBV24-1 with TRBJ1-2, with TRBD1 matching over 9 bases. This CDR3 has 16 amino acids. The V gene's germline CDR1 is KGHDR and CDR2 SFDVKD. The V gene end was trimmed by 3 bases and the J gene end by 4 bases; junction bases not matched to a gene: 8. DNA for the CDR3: TGTGCCACCAGTGATCCCCTGACAGGGGGGTGCTATGGCTACACCTTC. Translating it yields CATSDPLTGGCYGYTF.

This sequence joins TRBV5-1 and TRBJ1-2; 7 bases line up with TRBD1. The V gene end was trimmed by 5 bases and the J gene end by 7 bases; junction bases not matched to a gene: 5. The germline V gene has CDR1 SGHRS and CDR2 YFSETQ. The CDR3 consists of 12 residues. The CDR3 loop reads CASSTGDGGYTF. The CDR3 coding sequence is TGCGCCAGCAGTACAGGGGATGGTGGCTACACCTTC.

Here the CDR3 DNA reads TGTGCCAGCAGTCAACAGGGGGCAGGCTATGGCTACACCTTC. Translation gives CASSQQGAGYGYTF. The chain links TRBV6-5 to TRBJ1-2; the match to TRBD1 covers 9 bases. Germline V gene data show CDR1 as MNHEY and CDR2 as SVGAGI. V gave up 5 bases and J gave up 4 bases; unmatched junction bases: 5. The CDR3 totals 14 residues.

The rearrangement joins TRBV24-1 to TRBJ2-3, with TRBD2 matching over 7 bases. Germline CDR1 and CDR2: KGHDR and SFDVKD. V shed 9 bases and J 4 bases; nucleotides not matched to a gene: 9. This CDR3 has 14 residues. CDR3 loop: CATGSGIRADTQYF. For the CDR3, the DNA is TGTGCCACCGGAAGCGGGATTCGGGCAGATACGCAGTATTTT.

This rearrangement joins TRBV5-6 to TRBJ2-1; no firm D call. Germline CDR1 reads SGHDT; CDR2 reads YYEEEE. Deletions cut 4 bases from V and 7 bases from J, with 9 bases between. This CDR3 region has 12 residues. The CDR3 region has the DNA TGTGCCAGCAGCCCAACCAGGAATGAGCAGTTCTTC. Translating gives CASSPTRNEQFF.

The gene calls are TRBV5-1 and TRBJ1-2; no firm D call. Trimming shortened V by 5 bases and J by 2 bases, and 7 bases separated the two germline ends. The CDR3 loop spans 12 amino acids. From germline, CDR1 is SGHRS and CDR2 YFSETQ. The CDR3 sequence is CASSQSNYGYTF. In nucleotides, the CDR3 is TGCGCCAGCAGTCAGTCCAACTATGGCTACACCTTC. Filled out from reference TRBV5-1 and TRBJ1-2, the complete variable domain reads KAGVTQTPRYLIKTRGQQVTLSCSPISGHRSVSWYQQTPGQGLQFLFEYFSETQRNKGNFPGRFSGRQFSNSRSEMNVSTLELGDSALYLCASSQSNYGYTFGSGTRLTVV.

The CDR3 DNA reads as TGCGCCAGCAGTACGGGAGGCTCCTACAATGAGCAGTTCTTC. It encodes CASSTGGSYNEQFF. The chain recombines TRBV5-1 with TRBJ2-1, with 7 bases lining up with TRBD2. Losses at the gene ends were 5 bases for V and 0 bases for J; bases not matched to a gene: 2. The CDR3 is 14 amino acids. Germline V CDR1 and CDR2: SGHRS, YFSETQ.

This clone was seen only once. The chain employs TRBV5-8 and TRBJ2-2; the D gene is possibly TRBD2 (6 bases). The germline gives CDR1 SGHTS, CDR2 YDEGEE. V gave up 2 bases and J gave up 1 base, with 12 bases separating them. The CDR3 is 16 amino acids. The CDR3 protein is CASSLERLENTGELFF. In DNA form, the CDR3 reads TGTGCCAGCAGCTTAGAGAGACTAGAGAACACCGGGGAGCTGTTTTTT.

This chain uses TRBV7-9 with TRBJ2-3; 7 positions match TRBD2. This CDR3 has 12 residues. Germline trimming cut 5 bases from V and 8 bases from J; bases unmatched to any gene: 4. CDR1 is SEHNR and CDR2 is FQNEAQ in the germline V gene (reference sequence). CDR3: CASSPGGGTQYF. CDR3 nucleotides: TGTGCCAGCAGCCCCGGCGGGGGTACGCAGTATTTT.